These T cell receptor beta chains were read from a single sample in a study of immune cell composition in non-small cell lung cancer. Only in-frame clones appear in the TCRdb table, and some are missing; sequencing was by immunoSEQ multiplex PCR. The sample yields about 7,600 clones, roughly 80% seen once. Sequences were obtained from lung tumor tissue. The receptor source for this set is a human donor with non-small cell lung cancer. CDR3s include the opening cysteine and the closing phenylalanine or tryptophan. The D gene is left open where the match is weak. Some rows mark clone size as missing; the rest say once, few, many or name a class of expanded clone.

>NA|TRBD2|TRBJ2-1|TRBV6-5
TGTGCCAGCTTTGCGGGGGACAATGAGCAGTTCTTC
CASFAGDNEQFF
>NA|NA|TRBJ1-2|TRBV19
TGTGCCAGTAGTATCTCCGTTTCTAACTATGGCTACACCTTC
CASSISVSNYGYTF
>once|NA|TRBJ2-3|TRBV5-6
TGTGCCAGCAGCTTGGGGGATCTCCATTTCACAGATACGCAGTATTTT
CASSLGDLHFTDTQYF
>few|NA|TRBJ1-1|TRBV13
TGTGCCAGCAGCTTAGGTGGGGCAGAATTAATGACTGAAGCTTTCTTT
CASSLGGAELMTEAFF
>NA|NA|TRBJ1-1|TRBV5-1
TGCGCCAGCAGCCAGGACACTCACACTGAAGCTTTCTTT
CASSQDTHTEAFF
>medium-sized|TRBD1|TRBJ2-7|TRBV6-1
TGTGCCAGCAGTGAAACAGGGGACAGCACCTACGAGCAGTACTTC
CASSETGDSTYEQYF
>NA|NA|TRBJ2-1|TRBV2
TGTGCCAGCAGTGAACAGGGACGGGTGGAGTTCTTC
CASSEQGRVEFF
>NA|NA|TRBJ2-1|TRBV7-9
TGTGCCAGCAGCTTAGCGGGGGATGGACCAAATGAGCAGTTCTTC
CASSLAGDGPNEQFF
>NA|NA|TRBJ1-2|TRBV7-9
TGTGCCAGCAGCGACGCCCGGAGCGCCTATGGCTACACCTTC
CASSDARSAYGYTF
>NA|NA|TRBJ2-7|TRBV21-1
TGTGCCAGCAGCATCGCGGGACGGACAGCCTACGAGCAGTACTTC
CASSIAGRTAYEQYF
>NA|TRBD1|TRBJ2-5|TRBV7-9
TGTGCCAGCAGCTTGGGGGGACAGGGGGCGCGAGAGACCCAGTACTTC
CASSLGGQGARETQYF
>NA|NA|TRBJ1-1|TRBV19
TGTGCCAGCAACCAGGGAACAGGAGTTGCGAACACTGAAGCTTTCTTT
CASNQGTGVANTEAFF